These 25 T cell receptor beta chains came from one sample sequenced in a study of molecular identifiers for immune sequencing clone quantification. Each CDR3 protein gets one entry after TCRdb re-called the PCR reads with MiXCR. The sample yields tens of thousands of distinct CDR3 sequences, roughly 24% seen once. Input material: naive CD8+ T cells from blood, with Jurkat cell RNA spiked in. Subset meaning: FACS-sorted CD8+CD4-CCR7+CD45RA+ naive T cells. The receptors originated from a human donor in good health. Some libraries in this study had Jurkat cell RNA spiked in.

This clonotype was observed once. A much larger clonotype is one base distant, so this may be a read error. V usage is TRBV5-3 and J usage is TRBJ2-7; no clear D gene. TRBV5-3 qualifies as an ORF whose function is uncertain. This CDR3 region has 14 residues. CDR3 sequence: CASSLVPSPYEQYF. The CDR3 DNA follows: TGTGCCAGCAGCTTGGTTCCTTCCCCCTACGAGCAGTACTTC.

This clonotype turned up a few times. The chain has TRBV19 and TRBJ2-7; tentative D call: TRBD1 (5 bases). CDR1 and CDR2 from the germline V gene are LNHDA and SQIVND (reference sequence). This CDR3 comprises 13 residues. V lost 5 bases to trimming and J lost 2 bases, with 10 bases between them. CDR3 amino acids: CASSWGSTYEQYF. CDR3 coding DNA: TGTGCCAGTAGTTGGGGCTCCACCTACGAGCAGTACTTC.

This clonotype came up many times. This chain links TRBV29-1 with TRBJ2-7; D is perhaps TRBD1 (5 bases). CDR1 and CDR2 (germline): SQVTM, ANQGSEA. Trimming left V 0 bases short and J 7 bases short, with 10 bases between. The CDR3 length is 12 residues. CDR3 in DNA: TGCAGCGTTGAAGAACAGGCCGGGGAGCAGTACTTC. This encodes CSVEEQAGEQYF.

This clonotype was counted at least ten times. The gene calls are TRBV7-9 and TRBJ1-3; a possible D gene is TRBD1 (6 bases). This CDR3 is built from 15 residues. Trimming pared 6 bases from V and 8 bases from J, leaving 20 bases between. CDR1 and CDR2 (germline): SEHNR, FQNEAQ (reference sequence). In nucleotides, the CDR3 is TGTGCCAGCAGGCCCGGGGGGGCGGATGTTGACACCATATATTTT. Translated, it gives CASRPGGADVDTIYF. The complete variable domain, with remaining parts taken from reference TRBV7-9 and TRBJ1-3, reads DTGVSQNPRHKITKRGQNVTFRCDPISEHNRLYWYRQTLGQGPEFLTYFQNEAQLEKSRLLSDRFSAERPKGSFSTLEIQRTEQGDSAMYLCASRPGGADVDTIYFGEGSWLTVV.

This clonotype was recorded many times. This sequence joins TRBV27 and TRBJ2-1; D might be TRBD1 (6 bases). Germline V gives CDR1 MNHEY, CDR2 SMNVEV (reference sequence). Deletions cut 3 bases from V and 8 bases from J, with 11 bases between. The CDR3 is 13 residues long. DNA of the CDR3: TGTGCCAGCAGTTTTCAAGGGGGATATGAGCAGTTCTTC. It encodes CASSFQGGYEQFF.

This clonotype was counted ten times or more. V and J are TRBV14 and TRBJ2-3; possible D gene TRBD2, 6 bases. Between the trimmed V and J ends, which lost 7 bases and 3 bases, there was a span of 11 bases. Germline V CDR1 and CDR2: SGHDN, FVKESK. The CDR3 sequence is 13 residues long. The CDR3 bases are TGTGCCAGCAACCGGGGGAGTACAGATACGCAGTATTTT. Translation gives CASNRGSTDTQYF.

As to this clonotype: A much larger clone lies one base from this, so it may be a read error. The chain links TRBV14 to TRBJ2-6; D uncertain. The CDR3 has 16 amino acids. Germline CDR1 is SGHDN and CDR2 is FVKESK. CDR3 nucleotides: TGTACCAGCAGCCCCCCGTTTGGCTCTGGGGCCAACGTCCTGACTTTC. It yields the protein CTSSPPFGSGANVLTF.

A remark on this clonotype: At one end, the junction sequence differs from germline, possibly due to a read error. V gene TRBV4-3 combines with J gene TRBJ2-4, with TRBD2 identical over 10 bases. The CDR3 runs 19 residues. Germline loops: CDR1 LGHNA, CDR2 YSLEER. The CDR3 sequence is CASSQNLVAGGWDKTIQYF. As DNA, the CDR3 is TGCGCCAGCAGCCAAAATCTGGTAGCGGGAGGCTGGGACAAAACCATTCAGTACTTC.

V and J are TRBV25-1 and TRBJ2-1; 11 bases align to TRBD2. CDR1 is MGHDK, CDR2 SYGVNS, per germline. V was pared by 7 bases and J by 7 bases, with 9 bases of the junction left unmatched. The CDR3 spans 15 residues. CDR3 nucleotide sequence: TGTGCCAGCAAGGGGCTAGCGGGAGGCCCGAATGAGCAGTTCTTC. Amino acid sequence: CASKGLAGGPNEQFF.

The gene calls are TRBV4-2 and TRBJ2-7; a weak D match, TRBD2 (5 bases). The length of the CDR3 is 13 residues. Trimming took off 0 bases at V and 9 bases at J, with 12 bases between the two ends. Germline V gene lookup returns CDR1 LGHNA and CDR2 YNFKEQ. DNA for the CDR3: TGTGCCAGCAGCCAAGATTTCGGTCGGGGGCAGTACTTC. This encodes CASSQDFGRGQYF.

Points on this clonotype: A much more abundant neighbour one base away suggests this may be a read error. DNA of the CDR3: TGCGCCAGCAGCCCCCGGGACGTGGGAAACATCATATATTTT. Encoded protein: CASSPRDVGNIIYF. The chain has TRBV4-1 and TRBJ1-3; possibly TRBD1 for D (5 bases). The CDR3 contains 14 residues. CDR1 is MGHRA, CDR2 YSYEKL, per germline.

The chain uses TRBV2 and TRBJ1-1, with TRBD1 identical over 7 bases. V was pared by 6 bases and J by 0 bases, with 4 bases of the junction left unmatched. The germline V gene encodes CDR1 SNHLY and CDR2 FYNNEI. There are 14 residues in the CDR3. Here the CDR3 DNA reads TGTGCCAGCAGACCGGGACAGATGAACACTGAAGCTTTCTTT. Its protein product is CASRPGQMNTEAFF.

On this clonotype itself: A read error is possible here, since a much larger clone lies one base away. This chain connects TRBV7-9 to TRBJ2-7, with TRBD2 matching over 9 bases. CDR1 and CDR2 (germline): SEHNR, FQNEAQ (reference sequence). This CDR3 comprises 14 residues. The CDR3 loop reads CACSSPGTSSEQYF. In nucleotides, the CDR3 is TGTGCCTGCAGCTCGCCCGGGACTAGCTCCGAGCAGTACTTC. Combining the CDR3 with reference TRBV7-9 and TRBJ2-7 gives the whole variable domain DTGVSQNPRHKITKRGQNVTFRCDPISEHNRLYWYRQTLGQGPEFLTYFQNEAQLEKSRLLSDRFSAERPKGSFSTLEIQRTEQGDSAMYLCACSSPGTSSEQYFGPGTRLTVT.

Ten or more counts support this clonotype. The chain couples TRBV7-9 to TRBJ2-7; perhaps TRBD1 as D (5 bases). Trimming pared 1 base from V and 6 bases from J, leaving 10 bases between. Germline loops: CDR1 SEHNR, CDR2 FQNEAQ (reference sequence). The CDR3 is 13 residues long. CDR3 in amino acids: CASSLGGRVEQYF. The CDR3 nucleotides are TGTGCCAGCAGCTTAGGAGGCAGGGTCGAGCAGTACTTC.

This clonotype has a count of ten or more. The genes are TRBV10-3 and TRBJ1-2, with 7 bases identical to TRBD1. Trimming at V came to 5 bases and at J to 8 bases, leaving 8 bases not matched to a gene. Germline loops: CDR1 ENHRY, CDR2 SYGVKD. The CDR3 loop spans 13 amino acids. This chain's CDR3 is CAISPDLGQGYTF. Written as DNA, the CDR3 is TGTGCCATCAGTCCTGACTTGGGACAGGGCTACACCTTC.

This clonotype was seen many times. The chain carries TRBV27 and TRBJ2-7; 9 bases are a match to TRBD2. Germline assignment: CDR1 MNHEY and CDR2 SMNVEV (reference sequence). V lost 5 bases to trimming and J lost 4 bases; unmatched junction nucleotides: 9. The CDR3 is made up of 15 amino acids. Written as DNA, the CDR3 is TGTGCCAGCAGTCTCGGGACTAGCTATCGGTACGAGCAGTACTTC. Protein product: CASSLGTSYRYEQYF.

This clonotype was seen more than once but under ten times. The chain has TRBV4-1 and TRBJ2-1, with 9 bases identical to TRBD2. Per the germline V gene, CDR1 is MGHRA and CDR2 is YSYEKL. V shed 0 bases and J 3 bases; nucleotides not matched to a gene: 6. The CDR3 covers 17 residues. The CDR3, as DNA: TGCGCCAGCAGCCAAGAATCCCTAGCGGGAATCTACAATGAGCAGTTCTTC. Residues: CASSQESLAGIYNEQFF.

This clonotype has a single count. A much larger clone differs from this one at a single base, so this may be a read error. J is TRBJ2-7 and V is TRBV20-1; no clear D gene. This CDR3 contains 15 residues. The germline CDR1 and CDR2 sequences are DFQATT and SNEGSKA (reference sequence). The ends were cut back, 4 bases at V and 0 bases at J, with 16 bases in the middle. The CDR3 sequence is CSAIVSRASSYEQYF. The CDR3 nucleotides are TGCAGTGCTATAGTCTCCCGGGCAAGCTCCTACGAGCAGTACTTC.

On this clonotype: The conserved closing phenylalanine or tryptophan is absent in this CDR3, likely reflecting a read error. The chain links TRBV2 to TRBJ1-2; no firm D call. The CDR3 length is 15 residues. CDR1 and CDR2 from the germline V gene are SNHLY and FYNNEI. V lost 3 bases, J lost 5 bases, and 16 bases lay in between. The CDR3 nucleotides read TGTGCCAGCAGTGATCCCCGCCCGTTAAAGTATGGCTACACCCTC. It encodes CASSDPRPLKYGYTL.

This clonotype occurred many times. The gene calls are TRBV7-9 and TRBJ1-2; 7 nucleotides agree with TRBD1. The V and J ends lost 4 bases and 0 bases, in that order; junction bases with no gene match: 8. This CDR3 spans 16 amino acids. CDR1 SEHNR and CDR2 FQNEAQ come from the germline V gene (reference sequence). The CDR3 nucleotides are TGTGCCAGCAGCTCATTAACAGGGGAACCTAACTATGGCTACACCTTC. Its translation is CASSSLTGEPNYGYTF.

This clonotype was counted ten times or more. V is TRBV4-1 and J is TRBJ2-1; D is unclear. V was clipped by 3 bases and J by 8 bases, with 11 bases between them. This CDR3 is built from 13 residues. CDR1 and CDR2 (germline): MGHRA, YSYEKL. CDR3 bases: TGCGCCAGCAGCCAGGACCGATTGTATGAGCAGTTCTTC. Its translation is CASSQDRLYEQFF.

This clonotype was observed at least ten times. The chain carries TRBV12-3 or TRBV12-4 and TRBJ2-5; D may be TRBD2 (6 bases). The CDR3 runs to 13 residues. V lost 5 bases and J lost 3, with 10 bases in between. CDR3 protein: CASSEPGEETQYF. CDR3 DNA: TGTGCCAGCAGTGAGCCGGGGGAAGAGACCCAGTACTTC.

About this clonotype: A much larger clone lies one base from this, so it may be a read error. The J gene is TRBJ2-5, the V gene TRBV7-9; 9 bases map to TRBD1. V was pared by 5 bases and J by 7 bases, with 8 bases of the junction left unmatched. This CDR3 has 14 residues. CDR1 is SEHNR and CDR2 is FQNEAQ in the germline V gene (reference sequence). The CDR3 nucleotides read TGTGCCAGCAGCCGGACAGGGGTGGGGGCGACCCAGTACTTC. This sequence encodes CASSRTGVGATQYF.

As concerns this clonotype: This may arise from a read error, as a much more abundant clone is one base away. This sequence joins TRBV7-9 and TRBJ2-2; weak D call: TRBD1 (6 bases). The CDR3 is 18 residues long. Germline loops: CDR1 SEHNR, CDR2 FQNEAQ (reference sequence). The CDR3 loop is CASSTPVGGRRDTGELVF. Here the CDR3 DNA reads TGTGCCAGCAGTACCCCTGTGGGCGGGCGAAGGGACACCGGGGAGCTGGTTTTT.

Concerning this clonotype: A much larger clone differs by one base, so this may be a read error. The CDR3 DNA follows: TGTGCCAACAGCCGACAGGGGGCCTACGAGCAGTACTTC. Translating it yields CANSRQGAYEQYF. The chain couples TRBV7-2 to TRBJ2-7; 9 bases fit TRBD1. The CDR3 runs 13 residues. Germline CDR1 reads SGHTA; CDR2 reads FQGNSA.